This T cell receptor beta chain was recovered during a study of graft-versus-host responses after intestinal transplantation. Regarding the study as a whole: Association was observed between peak circulating GvH clone levels and early post-transplant HvG declines. Recipient marrow held GvH clones, some first seen in ileum or blood. In patients with graft-donor T cell macrochimerism, allograft graft-versus-host to host-versus-graft clonal ratios were high.

Data came from immunoSEQ multiplex PCR; TCRdb stores just in-frame clones and leaves some out. This sample yields about 63,000 clones, of which under 90% are seen a single time; 1.5% to 2% belongs to the top ten. Germline CDR1 SNHLY, CDR2 FYNNEI. Trimming left V 6 bases short and J 2 bases short, with 17 bases between. This CDR3 has 15 amino acids. Graft samples were processed, releasing intraepithelial and lamina propria lymphocytes. Notes on this clone: As yet, its antigen is unknown.

This sample comprised ileum tissue, obtained 350 to 400 days after transplant. The clonotype originates from a human patient who received an intestinal transplant, so some T cells may come from the graft donor. The V gene is TRBV2, the J gene TRBJ2-7; tentative D call: TRBD1 (6 bases). The CDR3 DNA reads TGTGCCAGCAGAAGAAGGACAGAAGGAACCTACGAGCAGTACTTC. It specifies CASRRRTEGTYEQYF.